This T cell receptor beta chain was recovered during a study of beta chain features in type 1 diabetes. Whole-study results and caveats: VDJ junctions in type 1 diabetes patients carried more deletions and fewer insertions. Compared to healthy donors, patients appeared to have naive, central memory and Treg TCRB repertoires that were more alike.

The study reverse transcribed the entire isolated RNA, so it sequenced expressed TCRB transcripts. TCRdb keeps only in-frame clones here, not all; method: immunoSEQ multiplex PCR. The sample includes some 900,000 clones, 15% to 20% of them seen just once. In the case of this clone: The antigen is undetermined.

One heparinised draw, averaging around 0.12 L, was taken per donor. CD45RO/CCR7/CD25/CD127/CD95/CD27 separated CD4+ naive, central memory, regulatory and stem cell-like memory cells by sorting. The origin of this receptor is a young woman in good health. The material sequenced was naive CD4+ T cells from blood.

CDR3 sequence reads: CASSVDRDPGNTIYF. In DNA, the CDR3 is TGTGCCAGTAGTGTCGACAGGGACCCTGGAAACACCATATATTTT. This chain links TRBV19 with TRBJ1-3, with TRBD1 matching over 7 bases. Germline CDR1 LNHDA, CDR2 SQIVND (reference sequence). The trim removed 5 bases at V and 2 bases at J, leaving 6 bases unmatched. This CDR3 has 15 residues.